This T cell receptor beta chain was profiled in a study of blood T cell repertoires in COVID-19. CDR1 LGHNA and CDR2 YSLEER come from the germline V gene. The CDR3 spans 16 residues. V lost 3 bases and J 1 base, leaving 15 bases between the germline ends. The data were produced by immunoSEQ multiplex PCR, yet TCRdb's version contains in-frame clones alone and is incomplete. The sample has 30,000 to 40,000 clones, approximately 80% seen once; the top ten hold 10%. This chain uses TRBV4-3 with TRBJ2-5; a possible D gene is TRBD1 (5 bases). Specimen: peripheral blood. This clonotype was obtained from a man aged 60 to 75 in a cohort sampled during active COVID-19. The CDR3 protein is CASSQTTRVPQETQYF. The DNA of the CDR3 is TGCGCCAGCAGCCAGACAACCAGGGTTCCCCAAGAGACCCAGTACTTC.